A selection of T cell receptor beta chains follows, all from one sample in a study of CD8 T cells in ankylosing spondylitis. TCRdb re-derived calls from the 5' RACE reads in MiXCR, one entry per CDR3 protein. This sample has around 770,000 distinct CDR3 sequences; 12% occur once, and the top ten carry about 0.49%. The sequencing input was blood, either unsorted or a sorted T cell fraction (not recorded which). The receptor set was obtained from a male donor with ankylosing spondylitis. CDR3s include the opening cysteine and the closing phenylalanine or tryptophan. A D gene is named only where the DNA matches it firmly. Rows give clone size only sometimes, using once, few, many, or a class for an expanded clone.

CDR3: CASRPYGDIQFF
DNA: TGTGCCAGCAGGCCGTACGGGGATATTCAGTTCTTC
J: TRBJ2-1
D: .
V: TRBV2
size: .

CDR3: CASSQDLRKGWYTEAFF
DNA: TGCGCCAGCAGCCAAGATCTGAGGAAGGGATGGTACACTGAAGCTTTCTTT
J: TRBJ1-1
D: .
V: TRBV4-3
size: few

CDR3: CSAQGLGRTEAFF
DNA: TGCAGTGCTCAAGGACTGGGGAGGACTGAAGCTTTCTTT
J: TRBJ1-1
D: .
V: TRBV20-1
size: .

CDR3: CASSDVVGYSGYTF
DNA: TGTGCCAGCAGTGATGTAGTAGGGTATTCCGGCTACACCTTC
J: TRBJ1-2
D: .
V: TRBV2
size: .

CDR3: CASSQVQGRETQYF
DNA: TGCGCCAGCAGCCAAGTACAGGGTCGGGAGACCCAGTACTTC
J: TRBJ2-5
D: .
V: TRBV4-1
size: .

CDR3: CSAIPPTGASYEQYF
DNA: TGCAGTGCTATTCCTCCCACGGGAGCATCCTACGAGCAGTACTTC
J: TRBJ2-7
D: .
V: TRBV20-1
size: .

CDR3: CASSYSRAGYQETQYF
DNA: TGTGCCAGCAGTTACTCTCGAGCGGGATACCAAGAGACCCAGTACTTC
J: TRBJ2-5
D: TRBD2
V: TRBV6-5
size: many

CDR3: CSVSDIYNEQFF
DNA: TGCAGCGTTTCGGACATATACAATGAGCAGTTCTTC
J: TRBJ2-1
D: .
V: TRBV29-1
size: many

CDR3: CASSLALEGNQPQHF
DNA: TGCGCCAGCAGCTTGGCGCTAGAAGGAAATCAGCCCCAGCATTTT
J: TRBJ1-5
D: .
V: TRBV5-1
size: .

CDR3: CASSFRRTNTEAFF
DNA: TGTGCCAGCAGCTTTAGGCGAACGAACACTGAAGCTTTCTTT
J: TRBJ1-1
D: .
V: TRBV7-2
size: few

CDR3: CASNWDRGNEQYF
DNA: TGTGCCAGCAACTGGGACAGGGGGAACGAGCAGTACTTC
J: TRBJ2-7
D: TRBD1
V: TRBV6-1
size: few

CDR3: CASSPTGEGEKLFF
DNA: TGCGCCAGCAGCCCTACAGGGGAAGGAGAAAAACTGTTTTTT
J: TRBJ1-4
D: TRBD1
V: TRBV5-1
size: few

CDR3: CASTRGQGTNEKGLFF
DNA: TGTGCCAGCACCCGAGGGCAGGGGACTAATGAAAAGGGACTGTTTTTT
J: TRBJ1-4
D: .
V: TRBV6-1
size: .

CDR3: CASSLGGVKNIQYF
DNA: TGTGCCAGCTCCTTGGGGGGGGTCAAAAACATTCAGTACTTC
J: TRBJ2-4
D: TRBD2
V: TRBV7-2
size: .

CDR3: CASSSRPHRDHQPQHF
DNA: TGTGCCAGCAGTTCCCGGCCCCACAGGGACCATCAGCCCCAGCATTTT
J: TRBJ1-5
D: .
V: TRBV6-2/TRBV6-3
size: few

CDR3: CASSLNLGDTQYF
DNA: TGTGCTAGCAGCTTAAATTTAGGTGATACGCAGTATTTT
J: TRBJ2-3
D: .
V: TRBV7-7
size: few

CDR3: CASSSGTSGTGELFF
DNA: TGTGCCAGCAGTTCCGGGACTAGCGGAACCGGGGAGCTGTTTTTT
J: TRBJ2-2
D: TRBD2
V: TRBV12-3/TRBV12-4
size: few

CDR3: CSARDEGSYTF
DNA: TGCAGTGCTAGAGATGAGGGGAGCTACACCTTC
J: TRBJ1-2
D: .
V: TRBV20-1
size: many

CDR3: CASSPRGTGLGEQYF
DNA: TGTGCCAGCTCACCACGGGGGACAGGGTTGGGCGAGCAGTACTTC
J: TRBJ2-7
D: TRBD1
V: TRBV18
size: .

CDR3: CASSPQDRPRMNTEAFF
DNA: TGTGCCAGCAGCCCTCAGGACAGGCCGAGGATGAACACTGAAGCTTTCTTT
J: TRBJ1-1
D: TRBD1
V: TRBV7-9
size: .

CDR3: CASSLVRWGQTSYEQYF
DNA: TGTGCCAGCAGCTTAGTCAGGTGGGGACAGACCTCCTACGAGCAGTACTTC
J: TRBJ2-7
D: TRBD1
V: TRBV7-8
size: few

CDR3: CSAREGIMNTEAFF
DNA: TGCAGTGCTAGAGAGGGTATCATGAACACTGAAGCTTTCTTT
J: TRBJ1-1
D: .
V: TRBV20-1
size: many

CDR3: CSVARLGRYEQYF
DNA: TGCAGCGTCGCGCGTTTAGGACGGTACGAGCAGTACTTC
J: TRBJ2-7
D: .
V: TRBV29-1
size: many

CDR3: CASSPDGASTDTQYF
DNA: TGTGCCAGCAGCCCTGATGGGGCTAGCACAGATACGCAGTATTTT
J: TRBJ2-3
D: .
V: TRBV7-9
size: few

CDR3: CSAEFDRGLEQYF
DNA: TGCAGTGCTGAATTTGACAGGGGGCTCGAGCAGTACTTC
J: TRBJ2-7
D: TRBD1
V: TRBV20-1
size: few

CDR3: CASSEPDFLGQFF
DNA: TGTGCCAGCAGTGAACCGGATTTTTTAGGGCAGTTCTTC
J: TRBJ2-1
D: .
V: TRBV25-1
size: many

CDR3: CASSEGQGYQETQYF
DNA: TGCGCCAGCAGTGAGGGACAGGGGTACCAAGAGACCCAGTACTTC
J: TRBJ2-5
D: TRBD1
V: TRBV10-2
size: few

CDR3: CSAKKQGAAYEQYF
DNA: TGCAGTGCTAAAAAACAGGGGGCGGCCTACGAGCAGTACTTC
J: TRBJ2-7
D: TRBD1
V: TRBV20-1
size: few

CDR3: CASSRTVLIGYTF
DNA: TGTGCCAGCAGTAGGACAGTCCTTATTGGCTACACCTTC
J: TRBJ1-2
D: .
V: TRBV9
size: .

CDR3: CAISLGTEPGQYF
DNA: TGTGCCATCAGTTTAGGGACAGAACCGGGGCAGTACTTC
J: TRBJ2-7
D: TRBD1
V: TRBV10-3
size: few

CDR3: CATSDSTTDSYEQFF
DNA: TGTGCCACCAGTGATTCGACCACTGACAGCTATGAGCAGTTCTTC
J: TRBJ2-1
D: .
V: TRBV24-1
size: few

CDR3: CASSAGGKAQPQHF
DNA: TGCGCCAGCAGCGCAGGGGGGAAGGCCCAGCCCCAGCATTTT
J: TRBJ1-5
D: TRBD1
V: TRBV5-1
size: many

CDR3: CASSYSGGISYGYTF
DNA: TGTGCCAGCAGTTACTCTGGTGGAATTAGCTATGGCTACACCTTC
J: TRBJ1-2
D: .
V: TRBV6-5
size: many

CDR3: CASSSPGANVLTF
DNA: TGTGCCAGCAGCTCCCCTGGGGCCAACGTCCTGACTTTC
J: TRBJ2-6
D: .
V: TRBV6-1
size: .

CDR3: CSAGGRLAGKRNEQFF
DNA: TGCAGTGCTGGGGGGAGACTAGCTGGGAAGCGTAATGAGCAGTTCTTC
J: TRBJ2-1
D: TRBD2
V: TRBV20-1
size: .

CDR3: CASSPSVGGQPQHF
DNA: TGTGCCAGCAGCCCGTCCGTTGGCGGTCAGCCCCAGCATTTT
J: TRBJ1-5
D: .
V: TRBV9
size: .

CDR3: CSAMERREQFF
DNA: TGCAGTGCCATGGAACGCAGGGAGCAGTTCTTC
J: TRBJ2-1
D: .
V: TRBV20-1
size: .

CDR3: CSVESGGYEQYF
DNA: TGCAGCGTTGAGTCAGGGGGCTACGAGCAGTACTTC
J: TRBJ2-7
D: TRBD1
V: TRBV29-1
size: many

CDR3: CSAQRGRNEETQYF
DNA: TGCAGTGCCCAGAGGGGCAGGAATGAAGAGACCCAGTACTTC
J: TRBJ2-5
D: .
V: TRBV20-1
size: few

CDR3: CASSQDRRSEQYF
DNA: TGCGCCAGCAGCCAAGATCGGAGGAGCGAGCAGTACTTC
J: TRBJ2-7
D: .
V: TRBV4-3
size: few

CDR3: CASSVVAADTQYF
DNA: TGTGCCAGCAGTGTGGTGGCGGCAGATACGCAGTATTTT
J: TRBJ2-3
D: .
V: TRBV2
size: .

CDR3: CASSGGRFGTGELFF
DNA: TGTGCCAGCAGCGGCGGGCGTTTTGGCACCGGGGAGCTGTTTTTT
J: TRBJ2-2
D: .
V: TRBV2
size: few

CDR3: CAISESTVLAKNIQYF
DNA: TGTGCCATCAGTGAGTCGACAGTCTTAGCCAAAAACATTCAGTACTTC
J: TRBJ2-4
D: .
V: TRBV10-3
size: few

CDR3: CSAETSGSVEETQYF
DNA: TGCAGTGCGGAGACTAGCGGGTCTGTAGAAGAGACCCAGTACTTC
J: TRBJ2-5
D: TRBD2
V: TRBV20-1
size: .

CDR3: CASSRRRWDRQETQYF
DNA: TGCGCCAGCAGCCGAAGAAGGTGGGACCGCCAAGAGACCCAGTACTTC
J: TRBJ2-5
D: .
V: TRBV4-3
size: few

CDR3: CAITRDGIGPLHF
DNA: TGTGCCATCACCAGGGACGGCATAGGGCCCCTCCACTTT
J: TRBJ1-6
D: .
V: TRBV10-3
size: .

CDR3: CASSLVPGTGAYEQYF
DNA: TGCGCCAGCAGCTTAGTTCCCGGGACAGGAGCCTACGAGCAGTACTTC
J: TRBJ2-7
D: TRBD1
V: TRBV5-1
size: many

CDR3: CASRKWELAGKRNEQYF
DNA: TGTGCCAGCAGAAAGTGGGAGTTAGCGGGGAAACGGAACGAGCAGTACTTC
J: TRBJ2-7
D: TRBD2
V: TRBV27
size: .

CDR3: CSVQIPGGGEAFF
DNA: TGCAGCGTTCAAATCCCCGGAGGGGGGGAAGCTTTCTTT
J: TRBJ1-1
D: .
V: TRBV29-1
size: .

CDR3: CASSYSIFEKLFF
DNA: TGTGCCAGCAGTTACTCCATATTCGAAAAACTGTTTTTT
J: TRBJ1-4
D: .
V: TRBV6-5
size: few

CDR3: CASSLDILNTEAFF
DNA: TGCGCCAGCAGCTTGGACATATTGAACACTGAAGCTTTCTTT
J: TRBJ1-1
D: .
V: TRBV5-1
size: many

CDR3: CASSLGAGWVSDTQYF
DNA: TGCGCCAGCAGCTTGGGTGCAGGGTGGGTCTCAGATACGCAGTATTTT
J: TRBJ2-3
D: .
V: TRBV5-1
size: few